Listed below are T cell receptor beta chains from one sample, sequenced in a study of cytotoxic CD8 clonotypes in ibrutinib-treated CLL. The protocol was immunoSEQ multiplex PCR, while the TCRdb copy is restricted to in-frame clones and leaves out a portion. This table holds 200,000 to 250,000 clones, 70% found once. The sequencing here drew on PBMCs, taken after 24 months of ibrutinib treatment. All receptors come from a human donor with chronic lymphocytic leukemia. Each CDR3 is given with its conserved first and last residue. D genes are given only for firm matches. The size entry is marked missing in some rows and otherwise reads once, few, many or a size class.

D	size	V	J	DNA	CDR3
-	once	TRBV23-1	TRBJ2-4	TGCGCCAGCAGTCAATCGGGTCGAGAAGCCAAAAACATTCAGTACTTC	CASSQSGREAKNIQYF
-	few	TRBV7-9	TRBJ2-7	TGTGCCAGCAGTTTAAGTAATGCTATGCAGTACTTC	CASSLSNAMQYF
TRBD1	-	TRBV5-3	TRBJ1-2	TGTGCCAGAAGCTCCGCTGACAGGGACTATGGCTACACCTTC	CARSSADRDYGYTF
TRBD1	once	TRBV5-1	TRBJ1-4	TGCGCCAGCAGCCCAGGACAGGATAATGAAAAACTGTTTTTT	CASSPGQDNEKLFF
-	-	TRBV28	TRBJ2-5	TGTGCCACGGGAACTGGGGGGGAGACCCAGTACTTC	CATGTGGETQYF
TRBD1	once	TRBV5-1	TRBJ2-7	TGCGCCAGCAGCTTGTTCGGTCAGGGGGATCTTCGTGAGCAGTACTTC	CASSLFGQGDLREQYF
-	-	TRBV28	TRBJ2-5	TGTGCCAGCAGTTTGGACCGAGGGGAGACCCAGTACTTC	CASSLDRGETQYF
TRBD1	-	TRBV14	TRBJ2-2	TGTGCCAGCAGCGGGACAGGGACCGGGGAGCTGTTTTTT	CASSGTGTGELFF
-	-	TRBV7-8	TRBJ1-4	TGTGCCAGCAGCTTCGGCCAGGGGCTGGGAGCTAATGAAAAACTGTTTTTT	CASSFGQGLGANEKLFF
TRBD1	-	TRBV5-1	TRBJ2-7	TGCGCCAGCAGCTTGGCGGGGACAGCCTCCGAGCAGTACTTC	CASSLAGTASEQYF
-	-	TRBV11-2	TRBJ2-3	TGTGCCAGCAGCTTAAGGGCAGATACGCAGTATTTT	CASSLRADTQYF
-	-	TRBV14	TRBJ2-7	TGTGCCAGCAGCCTCACATTCACGGGGCGAAACGACGAGCAGTACTTC	CASSLTFTGRNDEQYF
-	-	TRBV2	TRBJ2-2	TGTGCCAGCAGGAGTCCGGGAAATAAGAACACCGGGGAGCTGTTTTTT	CASRSPGNKNTGELFF
TRBD2	-	TRBV4-2	TRBJ2-5	TGTGCCAGCAGCCAATCCATCCTACCGGGACTAGAGGAGACCCAGTACTTC	CASSQSILPGLEETQYF
-	once	TRBV4-3	TRBJ2-7	TGCGCCAGCAGCCCCTCACTTAGAGACACATACGAGCAGTACTTC	CASSPSLRDTYEQYF
TRBD2	-	TRBV4-3	TRBJ2-1	TGCGCCAGCAGCCAAGGGACTAGCGGGAGGACCTACAATGAGCAGTTCTTC	CASSQGTSGRTYNEQFF
TRBD1	-	TRBV27	TRBJ1-1	TGTGCCAGCAAGTTGAGGCTAACAGGGGACACTGAAGCTTTCTTT	CASKLRLTGDTEAFF
TRBD1	-	TRBV9	TRBJ1-1	TGTGCCAGCACCCGACAGGGGATGAACACTGAAGCTTTCTTT	CASTRQGMNTEAFF
-	-	TRBV28	TRBJ2-3	TGTGCCAGCAGTTCGTCCGCTGACTGGTCAGATACGCAGTATTTT	CASSSSADWSDTQYF
TRBD2	-	TRBV7-8	TRBJ2-1	TGTGCCAGCGGCCGTAGCGGGTCCTACAATGAGCAGTTCTTC	CASGRSGSYNEQFF
-	-	TRBV5-1	TRBJ2-7	TGCGCCAGCAGCTTGGGACAGACGTTCTACGAGCAGTACTTC	CASSLGQTFYEQYF
-	-	TRBV7-2	TRBJ1-5	TGTGCCAGCAGCTCTCGGGGGTCGGCCCAGCATTTT	CASSSRGSAQHF
TRBD2	-	TRBV5-4	TRBJ2-2	TGTGCCAGCAGCTTGGGACTAGCGGGAGTCAGGGACACCGGGGAGCTGTTTTTT	CASSLGLAGVRDTGELFF
TRBD1	-	TRBV5-4	TRBJ2-5	TGTGCCAGCAGCCCAGGGGGTTGGGTCCAAGAGACCCAGTACTTC	CASSPGGWVQETQYF
-	-	TRBV28	TRBJ2-1	TGTGCCAGCAGTTTATTTTACAATGAGCAGTTCTTC	CASSLFYNEQFF
-	-	TRBV27	TRBJ1-5	TGTGCCAGCAGTTTTGAGGGGCGGAGCAATCAGCCCCAGCATTTT	CASSFEGRSNQPQHF
TRBD2	-	TRBV10-3	TRBJ2-1	TGTGCCATCGGCCTAGCGGGAGGGGAAAATGAGCAGTTCTTC	CAIGLAGGENEQFF
-	few	TRBV19	TRBJ2-6	TGTGCCAGTAGTATAGGGGCTGGGGCCAACGTCCTGACTTTC	CASSIGAGANVLTF
TRBD1	few	TRBV30	TRBJ2-1	TGTGCCTGGGACCCAGGACAGGGGTACAATGAGCAGTTCTTC	CAWDPGQGYNEQFF
-	few	TRBV6-5	TRBJ1-1	TGTGCCAGCAGTAATAAAATGAACACTGAAGCTTTCTTT	CASSNKMNTEAFF
TRBD2	once	TRBV7-9	TRBJ2-1	TGTGCCAGCAGCGCCAAAGCTAGCGGGAGGCCCTACAATGAGCAGTTCTTC	CASSAKASGRPYNEQFF
-	-	TRBV11-3	TRBJ2-2	TGTGCCAGCAGCTTAAGGATCGGGGAGCTGTTTTTT	CASSLRIGELFF
-	-	TRBV28	TRBJ2-7	TGTGCCAGCAGCCCGGCCGGGACCCTCAGGAGGGAGCAGTACTTC	CASSPAGTLRREQYF
-	-	TRBV25-1	TRBJ2-2	TGTGCCAGCAGGCCGGTAGGGCCCGGGGAGCTGTTTTTT	CASRPVGPGELFF
-	-	TRBV6-1	TRBJ2-7	TGTGCCAGCAGTGGCTGGGTGTCGGGTAACGAGCAGTACTTC	CASSGWVSGNEQYF
-	-	TRBV2	TRBJ2-5	TGTGCCAGCGGGGCGGACCTCCAAGAGACCCAGTACTTC	CASGADLQETQYF
-	-	TRBV18	TRBJ2-3	TGTGCCAGCTCAGGGGGACTCACAGATACGCAGTATTTT	CASSGGLTDTQYF
TRBD2	once	TRBV7-3	TRBJ2-7	TGTGCCAGCAGCTTTGCGGCGGGAGCATCCCACGAGCAGTACTTC	CASSFAAGASHEQYF
-	-	TRBV4-2	TRBJ2-7	TGTGCCAGCAGCCAAGATTGGGGGACGAAACCTTACGAGCAGTACTTC	CASSQDWGTKPYEQYF
TRBD2	-	TRBV29-1	TRBJ2-1	TGCAGCGTTCGGCTAGCGGGTTACAATGAGCAGTTCTTC	CSVRLAGYNEQFF
-	-	TRBV25-1	TRBJ1-2	TGTGCCAGCAGTTCCTTCCGGGGTAGAGGCTACACCTTC	CASSSFRGRGYTF
-	few	TRBV6-6	TRBJ2-5	TGTGCCAGCAGGCGACGGGGGGCAGAGACCCAGTACTTC	CASRRRGAETQYF
-	-	TRBV7-2	TRBJ1-5	TGTGCCAGCAGCTTAGGTTTGGGATCCGATCAGCCCCAGCATTTT	CASSLGLGSDQPQHF
-	-	TRBV10-3	TRBJ1-1	TGTGCCATCAGTGAGGGACAACTGGAGGCCACTGAAGCTTTCTTT	CAISEGQLEATEAFF
-	-	TRBV5-4	TRBJ2-3	TGTGCCAGCAGCTTCCCTCTGTCCCCTAGCACAGATACGCAGTATTTT	CASSFPLSPSTDTQYF
-	-	TRBV5-6	TRBJ1-2	TGTGCCAGCAGCTTGGTAGGGACGGTGGGTGGCTACACCTTC	CASSLVGTVGGYTF
TRBD1	-	TRBV27	TRBJ1-1	TGTGCCAGCAGTATGACAGGGTGGTACACTGAAGCTTTCTTT	CASSMTGWYTEAFF
-	-	TRBV29-1	TRBJ2-2	TGCAGCGTTGCGGAGCTGGCGGGCACCGGGGAGCTGTTTTTT	CSVAELAGTGELFF
-	once	TRBV5-1	TRBJ2-3	TGCGCCAGCAGCCCGGGCAGCCAAGACACAGATACGCAGTATTTT	CASSPGSQDTDTQYF
TRBD2	-	TRBV9	TRBJ2-1	TGTGCCAGCAGCGTAGTACTAGCGGAATACAATGAGCAGTTCTTC	CASSVVLAEYNEQFF
-	-	TRBV7-8	TRBJ2-7	TGTGCCAGCAGCTTGGTAGCCCGGGAATTATCCTACGAGCAGTACTTC	CASSLVARELSYEQYF
-	-	TRBV6-6	TRBJ2-7	TGTGCCAGCAGAAGGGATCCGAGCTCCTACGAGCAGTACTTC	CASRRDPSSYEQYF
-	once	TRBV29-1	TRBJ1-1	TGCAGCGTCGACCACTGGAACACTGAAGCTTTCTTT	CSVDHWNTEAFF
-	-	TRBV30	TRBJ2-3	TGTGCCTGGACTCGGGGCTTGGGAGATACGCAGTATTTT	CAWTRGLGDTQYF